These 17 T cell receptor beta chains originate from one sample sequenced in a study of early T cells in non-severe SARS-CoV-2 infection. TCRdb itself ran the 5' RACE reads through MiXCR, one entry per CDR3 protein. This sample yields about 28,000 distinct CDR3 sequences, of which approximately 6% are seen a single time; about 5.8% belongs to the top ten. The sample comprised whole blood. The source of these receptors is an adult who was a healthcare worker with PCR-confirmed SARS-CoV-2 infection or an uninfected control (not recorded which).

This clonotype was observed a handful of times. V usage is TRBV5-1 and J usage is TRBJ2-7; weak D call: TRBD1 (6 bases). The CDR3 is made up of 13 amino acids. Trimming took off 2 bases at V and 3 bases at J, with 9 bases between the two ends. Germline V CDR1 and CDR2: SGHRS, YFSETQ. The CDR3 DNA follows: TGCGCCAGCAGCTTCGAGGGGGTCTACGAGCAGTACTTC. Translation gives CASSFEGVYEQYF.

This clonotype occurred many times. V usage is TRBV7-2 and J usage is TRBJ2-1; D possibly uses TRBD1 or TRBD2 (5 bases each). This CDR3 comprises 13 residues. The V end lost 10 bases, the J end lost 5 bases, and 15 bases lay between the germline ends. Looked up from germline, CDR1 is SGHTA and CDR2 is FQGNSA. The chain's CDR3 is CAIEGYDNNEQFF. Written as DNA, the CDR3 is TGTGCCATAGAGGGGTATGATAACAATGAGCAGTTCTTC.

The V call is TRBV6-5, the J call TRBJ1-5; 7 bases align to TRBD1. Germline values: CDR1 MNHEY, CDR2 SVGAGI. J gave up 4 bases and V 0 bases, and 3 bases lay outside the gene matches. The CDR3 spans 15 residues. The CDR3 sequence is CASSYSIQGNQPQHF. CDR3 DNA: TGTGCCAGCAGTTACTCGATACAGGGGAATCAGCCCCAGCATTTT.

This clonotype has a count of ten or more. The chain recombines TRBV3-1 with TRBJ1-1; D unresolved. V was cut by 2 bases and J by 8 bases, with 15 bases left in between. The CDR3 has 14 residues. Germline CDR1 is LGHDT and CDR2 is YNNKEL (reference sequence). The CDR3 coding sequence is TGTGCCAGCAGCCAACTAGGTCAAACCCCGGAAGCTTTCTTT. Its protein is CASSQLGQTPEAFF.

This clonotype has just a few counts. This chain links TRBV28 with TRBJ2-1; no definite D call. V was shortened by 7 bases and J by 4 bases, with 11 bases between the two germline ends. Germline CDR1 MDHEN, CDR2 SYDVKM. The CDR3 loop spans 13 amino acids. The CDR3 loop reads CASTRGSYNEQFF. The DNA of the CDR3 is TGTGCCAGCACCCGCGGAAGTTACAATGAGCAGTTCTTC. The complete variable domain, with remaining parts taken from reference TRBV28 and TRBJ2-1, reads DVKVTQSSRYLVKRTGEKVFLECVQDMDHENMFWYRQDPGLGLRLIYFSYDVKMKEKGDIPEGYSVSREKKERFSLILESASTNQTSMYLCASTRGSYNEQFFGPGTRLTVL.

The rearrangement joins TRBV4-3 to TRBJ2-2; TRBD2 is a possible D gene (6 bases). Trimming took 5 bases from V and 5 from J, leaving 15 bases between them. CDR1 and CDR2 (germline): LGHNA, YSLEER. The CDR3 loop spans 15 amino acids. The CDR3 region has the DNA TGCGCCAGCAGCGTCGGGGTGGCGGGGACCGGGGAGCTGTTTTTT. Encoded protein: CASSVGVAGTGELFF.

The chain has TRBV6-6 and TRBJ1-6; 7 positions agree with TRBD1. The CDR3 has 18 amino acids. CDR1 MNHNY and CDR2 SVGAGI come from the germline V gene (reference sequence). With 5 bases clipped from V and 8 bases from J, the junction kept 18 bases outside the gene matches. This CDR3 reads CASSDRQGSPILYSPLHF. CDR3 bases: TGTGCCAGCAGTGACAGACAGGGATCACCAATACTGTATTCACCCCTCCACTTT.

The gene calls are TRBV12-3 or TRBV12-4 and TRBJ1-5; D is uncertain. Trimming stripped 5 bases from V and 5 bases from J, with 16 bases between. The CDR3 extends over 15 amino acids. CDR3: CASSTDPYRDQPQHF. In nucleotides, the CDR3 is TGTGCCAGCAGTACGGACCCATATAGGGATCAGCCCCAGCATTTT.

This clonotype was counted many times. The J gene is TRBJ1-1, the V gene TRBV12-3 or TRBV12-4; TRBD1 agrees at 8 bases. This CDR3 spans 13 amino acids. Unmatched junction bases numbered 6, after V lost 6 bases and J lost 6 bases. The CDR3 DNA reads as TGTGCCAGCAGGCGTACAGGGGGTGCTGAAGCTTTCTTT. Protein sequence: CASRRTGGAEAFF.

This clonotype occurred many times. The chain combines TRBV11-2 with TRBJ1-6; D remains ambiguous. Trimming took 0 bases from V and 8 from J, leaving 5 bases between them. Germline lookup yields CDR1 SGHAT and CDR2 FQNNGV. CDR3 length: 13 residues. CDR3 amino acids: CASSLDRHSPLHF. Here the CDR3 DNA reads TGTGCCAGCAGCTTAGATCGACATTCACCCCTCCACTTT.

This clonotype was counted ten times or more. The chain employs TRBV9 and TRBJ2-4, with TRBD2 as a possible D gene (5 bases). V lost 0 bases to trimming and J lost 6 bases, with 13 bases between them. This CDR3 contains 15 residues. CDR1 SGDLS and CDR2 YYNGEE come from the germline V gene. CDR3 sequence reads: CASSVDEGMRNIQYF. The CDR3 DNA sequence: TGTGCCAGCAGCGTAGACGAGGGTATGAGAAACATTCAGTACTTC.

The rearrangement links TRBV12-3 or TRBV12-4 to TRBJ2-3, with D tentatively TRBD1 or TRBD2 (5 bases each). V lost 6 bases to trimming and J lost 1 base, with 11 bases between them. The CDR3 totals 14 residues. The CDR3, as DNA: TGTGCCAGCAGCGAATTGGGGGGCACAGATACGCAGTATTTT. Protein: CASSELGGTDTQYF.

Ten or more counts support this clonotype. This chain connects TRBV7-2 to TRBJ2-7; no clear D gene. Germline V gene data show CDR1 as SGHTA and CDR2 as FQGNSA. Trimming pared 6 bases from V and 4 bases from J, leaving 16 bases between. The CDR3 covers 14 residues. The CDR3 protein is CASSPVGSVYEQYF. The CDR3 DNA follows: TGTGCCAGCAGTCCGGTAGGTTCGGTATACGAGCAGTACTTC.

Ten or more counts support this clonotype. V usage is TRBV5-1 and J usage is TRBJ2-7; 7 positions agree with TRBD1. The CDR3 is made up of 12 amino acids. Germline V gene data show CDR1 as SGHRS and CDR2 as YFSETQ. Germline trimming cut 4 bases from V and 7 bases from J; bases unmatched to any gene: 5. CDR3 sequence reads: CASSPPDREQYF. In DNA form, the CDR3 reads TGCGCCAGCAGCCCCCCGGACAGGGAGCAGTACTTC.

This clonotype has a count of ten or more. The rearrangement uses TRBV12-3 or TRBV12-4 and TRBJ2-3, with 10 bases identical to TRBD1. V lost 7 bases, J lost 4 bases, and 8 bases stayed unmatched. The CDR3 contains 15 residues. The CDR3 sequence: CASTFRTGGADTQYF. The CDR3 coding sequence is TGTGCCAGCACCTTTCGGACAGGGGGGGCAGATACGCAGTATTTT.

This clonotype appeared many times. J is TRBJ1-1 and V is TRBV5-4; D perhaps matches TRBD1 (5 bases). CDR3 size: 14 residues. Looked up from germline, CDR1 is SGHNT and CDR2 is YYREEE (reference sequence). The V gene lost 4 bases and the J gene lost 1 base, with 11 bases spanning the gap. The CDR3 nucleotides are TGTGCCAGCAGCCGCTTGACAGAGAACACTGAAGCTTTCTTT. Its protein product is CASSRLTENTEAFF.

This clonotype has a count of ten or more. V usage is TRBV13 and J usage is TRBJ2-2; D call uncertain. Germline lookup yields CDR1 PRHDT and CDR2 FYEKMQ (reference sequence). V lost 3 bases and J 1 base, leaving 3 bases between the germline ends. The CDR3 loop spans 13 amino acids. The DNA for the CDR3 is TGTGCCAGCAGCTTTCAGAACACCGGGGAGCTGTTTTTT. Translating it yields CASSFQNTGELFF.